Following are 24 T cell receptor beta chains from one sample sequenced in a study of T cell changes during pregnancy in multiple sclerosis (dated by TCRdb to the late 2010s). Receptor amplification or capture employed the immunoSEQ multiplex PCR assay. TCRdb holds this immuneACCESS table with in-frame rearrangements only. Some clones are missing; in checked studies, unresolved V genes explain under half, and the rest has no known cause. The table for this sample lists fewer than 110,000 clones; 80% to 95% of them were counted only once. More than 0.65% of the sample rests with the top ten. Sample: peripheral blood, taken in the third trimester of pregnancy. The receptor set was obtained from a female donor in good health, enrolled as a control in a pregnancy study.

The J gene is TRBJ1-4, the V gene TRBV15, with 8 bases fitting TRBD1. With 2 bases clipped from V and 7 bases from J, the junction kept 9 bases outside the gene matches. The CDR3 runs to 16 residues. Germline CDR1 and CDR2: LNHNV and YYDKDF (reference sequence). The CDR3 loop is CATSRSLSGQVEKLFF. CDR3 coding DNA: TGTGCCACCAGCAGATCCCTCTCGGGACAGGTTGAAAAACTGTTTTTT.

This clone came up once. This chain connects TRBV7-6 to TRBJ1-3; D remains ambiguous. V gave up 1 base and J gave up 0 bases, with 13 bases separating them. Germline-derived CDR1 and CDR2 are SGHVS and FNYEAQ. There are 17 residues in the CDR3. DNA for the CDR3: TGTGCCAGCAGCTTAGAACAGAATACCTTCTCTGGAAACACCATATATTTT. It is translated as CASSLEQNTFSGNTIYF.

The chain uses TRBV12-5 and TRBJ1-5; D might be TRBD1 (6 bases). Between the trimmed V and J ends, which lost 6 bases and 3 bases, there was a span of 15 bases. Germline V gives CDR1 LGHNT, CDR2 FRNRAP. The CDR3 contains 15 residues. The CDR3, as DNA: TGTGCTAGTGGCCCAGGGGCTAACCCCAATCAGCCCCAGCATTTT. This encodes CASGPGANPNQPQHF.

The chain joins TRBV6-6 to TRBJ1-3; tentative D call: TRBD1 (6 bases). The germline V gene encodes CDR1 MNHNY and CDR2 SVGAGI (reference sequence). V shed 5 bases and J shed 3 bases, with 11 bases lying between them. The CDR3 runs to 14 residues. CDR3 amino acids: CASSTDRHGNTIYF. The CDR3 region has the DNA TGTGCCAGCAGTACGGACAGACATGGAAACACCATATATTTT.

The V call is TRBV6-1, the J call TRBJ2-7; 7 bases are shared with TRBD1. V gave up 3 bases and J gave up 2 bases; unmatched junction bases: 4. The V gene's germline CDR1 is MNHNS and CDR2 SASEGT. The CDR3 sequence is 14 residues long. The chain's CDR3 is CASSDRDRPYEQYF. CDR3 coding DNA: TGTGCCAGCAGTGACCGGGACAGACCCTACGAGCAGTACTTC.

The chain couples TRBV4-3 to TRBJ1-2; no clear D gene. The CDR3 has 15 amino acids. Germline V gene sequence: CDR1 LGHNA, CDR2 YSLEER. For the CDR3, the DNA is TGCGCTAGCCGAGGTATGGCCACTGGTGGTGGTGGCTACACCTTC. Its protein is CASRGMATGGGGYTF.

CDR3 in amino acids: CASSSQRYEQYF. In nucleotides, the CDR3 is TGTGCCAGCAGTTCGCAGAGGTACGAGCAGTACTTC. This rearrangement joins TRBV13 to TRBJ2-7; D not certain. Germline CDR1 and CDR2: PRHDT and FYEKMQ (reference sequence). V shed 6 bases and J shed 4 bases, with 10 bases lying between them. The CDR3 covers 12 residues.

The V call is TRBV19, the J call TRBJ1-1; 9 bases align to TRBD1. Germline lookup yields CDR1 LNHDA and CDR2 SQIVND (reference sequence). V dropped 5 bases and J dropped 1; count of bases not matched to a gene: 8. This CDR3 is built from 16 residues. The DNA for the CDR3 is TGTGCCAGTAGTCCGGACAGGGGTGCGGGGAACACTGAAGCTTTCTTT. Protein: CASSPDRGAGNTEAFF.

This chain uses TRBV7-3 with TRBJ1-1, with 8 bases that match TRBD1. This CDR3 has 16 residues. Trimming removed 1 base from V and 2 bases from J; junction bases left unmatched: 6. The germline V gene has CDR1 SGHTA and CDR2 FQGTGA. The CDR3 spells CASSLSAGGGNTEAFF. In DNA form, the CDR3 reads TGTGCCAGCAGCTTAAGTGCAGGGGGCGGAAACACTGAAGCTTTCTTT.

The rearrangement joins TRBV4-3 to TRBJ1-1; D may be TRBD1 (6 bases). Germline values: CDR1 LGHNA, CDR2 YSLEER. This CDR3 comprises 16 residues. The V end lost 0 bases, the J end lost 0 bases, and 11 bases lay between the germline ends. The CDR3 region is CASSQDLGALNTEAFF. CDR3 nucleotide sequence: TGCGCCAGCAGCCAAGATCTGGGGGCTTTGAACACTGAAGCTTTCTTT.

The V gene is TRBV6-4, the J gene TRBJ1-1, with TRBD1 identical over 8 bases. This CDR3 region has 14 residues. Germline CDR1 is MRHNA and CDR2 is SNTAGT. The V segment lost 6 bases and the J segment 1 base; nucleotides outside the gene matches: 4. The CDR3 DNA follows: TGTGCCAGCAGGCAGACAGGGGCGAACACTGAAGCTTTCTTT. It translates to CASRQTGANTEAFF.

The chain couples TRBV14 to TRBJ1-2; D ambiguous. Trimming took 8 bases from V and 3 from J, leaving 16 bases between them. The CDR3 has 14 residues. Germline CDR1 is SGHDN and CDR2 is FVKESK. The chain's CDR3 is CASSQALGDYGYTF. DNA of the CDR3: TGTGCCAGCTCTCAGGCTTTAGGCGACTATGGCTACACCTTC.

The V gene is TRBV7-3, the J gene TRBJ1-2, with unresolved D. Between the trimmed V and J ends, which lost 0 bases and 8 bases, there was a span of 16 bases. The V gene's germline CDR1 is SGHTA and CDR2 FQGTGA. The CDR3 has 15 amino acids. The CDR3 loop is CASSLTNLPGFGYTF. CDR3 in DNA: TGTGCCAGCAGCTTAACGAATCTCCCGGGGTTCGGCTACACCTTC.

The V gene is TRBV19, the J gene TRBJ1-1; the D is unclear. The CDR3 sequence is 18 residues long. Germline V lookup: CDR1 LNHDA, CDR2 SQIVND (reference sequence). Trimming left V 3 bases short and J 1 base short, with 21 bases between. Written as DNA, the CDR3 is TGTGCCAGTAGTATTCCCCTTTCCCTGGGCAGTAAGAACACTGAAGCTTTCTTT. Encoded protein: CASSIPLSLGSKNTEAFF.

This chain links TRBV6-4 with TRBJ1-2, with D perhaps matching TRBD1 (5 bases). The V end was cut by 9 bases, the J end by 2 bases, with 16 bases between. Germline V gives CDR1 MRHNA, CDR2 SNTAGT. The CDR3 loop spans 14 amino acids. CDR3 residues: CASPKGICNYGYTF. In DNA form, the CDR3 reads TGTGCCAGTCCAAAGGGGATTTGCAACTATGGCTACACCTTC.

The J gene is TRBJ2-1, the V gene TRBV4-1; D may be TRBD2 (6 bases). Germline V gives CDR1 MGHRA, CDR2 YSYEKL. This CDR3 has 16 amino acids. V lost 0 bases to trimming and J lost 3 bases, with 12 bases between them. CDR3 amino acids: CASSQERGGNYNEQFF. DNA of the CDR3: TGCGCCAGCAGCCAAGAACGGGGCGGGAACTACAATGAGCAGTTCTTC.

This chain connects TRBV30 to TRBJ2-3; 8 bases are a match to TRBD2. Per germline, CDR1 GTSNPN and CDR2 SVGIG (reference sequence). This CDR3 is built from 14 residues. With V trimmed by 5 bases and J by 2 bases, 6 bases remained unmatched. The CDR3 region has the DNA TGTGCCTGGGGGACTAGAAAGTCCACAGATACGCAGTATTTT. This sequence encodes CAWGTRKSTDTQYF.

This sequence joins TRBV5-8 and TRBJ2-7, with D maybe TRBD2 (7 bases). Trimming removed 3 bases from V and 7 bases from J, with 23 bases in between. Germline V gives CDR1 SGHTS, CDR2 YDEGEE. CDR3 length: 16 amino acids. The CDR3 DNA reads TGTGCCAGCAGCTCGCGGACTAAAAGGACAGCGGGAGAGCAGTACTTC. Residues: CASSSRTKRTAGEQYF.

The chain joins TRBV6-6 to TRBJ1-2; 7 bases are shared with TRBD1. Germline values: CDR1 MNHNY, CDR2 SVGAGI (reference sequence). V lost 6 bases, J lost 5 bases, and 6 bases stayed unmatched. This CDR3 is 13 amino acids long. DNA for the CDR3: TGTGCCAGCAGCCAGACAGGGTGGTATGGCTACACCTTC. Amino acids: CASSQTGWYGYTF.

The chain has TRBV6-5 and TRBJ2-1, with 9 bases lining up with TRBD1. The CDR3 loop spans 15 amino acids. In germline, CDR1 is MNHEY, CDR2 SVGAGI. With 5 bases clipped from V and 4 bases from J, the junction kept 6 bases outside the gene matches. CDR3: CASSRDRDPYNEQFF. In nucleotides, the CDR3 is TGTGCCAGCAGTCGGGACAGGGATCCTTACAATGAGCAGTTCTTC.

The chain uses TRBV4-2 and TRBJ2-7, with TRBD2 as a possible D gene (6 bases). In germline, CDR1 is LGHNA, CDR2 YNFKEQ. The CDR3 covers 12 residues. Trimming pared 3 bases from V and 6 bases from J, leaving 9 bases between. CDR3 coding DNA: TGTGCCAGCAGCCAGCCCGGGGGCGAGCAGTACTTC. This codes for CASSQPGGEQYF.

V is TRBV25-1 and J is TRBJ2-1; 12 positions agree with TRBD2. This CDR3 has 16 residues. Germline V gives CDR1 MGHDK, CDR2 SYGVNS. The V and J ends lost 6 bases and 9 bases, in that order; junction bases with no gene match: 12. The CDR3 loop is CASRLAGGQLNSEQFF. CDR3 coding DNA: TGTGCCAGCAGGCTAGCGGGGGGGCAGCTGAACAGTGAGCAGTTCTTC. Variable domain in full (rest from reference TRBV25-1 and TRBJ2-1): EADIYQTPRYLVIGTGKKITLECSQTMGHDKMYWYQQDPGMELHLIHYSYGVNSTEKGDLSSESTVSRIRTEHFPLTLESARPSHTSQYLCASRLAGGQLNSEQFFGPGTRLTVL.

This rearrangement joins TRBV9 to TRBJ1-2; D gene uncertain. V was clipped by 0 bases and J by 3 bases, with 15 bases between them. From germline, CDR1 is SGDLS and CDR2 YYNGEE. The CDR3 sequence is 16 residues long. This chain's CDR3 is CASSVEGGASHYGYTF. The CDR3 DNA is TGTGCCAGCAGCGTAGAGGGAGGTGCAAGTCACTATGGCTACACCTTC. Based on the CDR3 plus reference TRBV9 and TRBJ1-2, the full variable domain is DSGVTQTPKHLITATGQRVTLRCSPRSGDLSVYWYQQSLDQGLQFLIQYYNGEERAKGNILERFSAQQFPDLHSELNLSSLELGDSALYFCASSVEGGASHYGYTFGSGTRLTVV.

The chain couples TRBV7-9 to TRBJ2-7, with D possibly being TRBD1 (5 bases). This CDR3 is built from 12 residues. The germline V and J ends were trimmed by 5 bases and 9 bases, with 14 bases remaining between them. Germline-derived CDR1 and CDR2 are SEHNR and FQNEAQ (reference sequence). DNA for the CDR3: TGTGCCAGCAGCCTTGACCCTCAGGGGCAGTACTTC. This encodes CASSLDPQGQYF.